This T cell receptor (beta chain) appears in the sequencing data of a study of human T cells and chemical hapten exposure. Study-level findings and limits: Sensitizing with DPC caused no change in TCRs above 1 in 1000 frequency.

The time point denotes: healthy volunteer bleed at 2 weeks. The authors extracted total RNA from unfractionated whole blood. The study used a library that attached unique molecular identifiers to individual cDNA molecules. In the original analysis: Across samples, TCR counts had a median of about 93,000 and ranged from roughly 20,000 to 690,600. TCRdb used MiXCR to reprocess the RACE reads, holding one entry per CDR3 protein. These V and J calls originate from TCRdb's pipeline instead of the authors' own analysis. Here the sample spans roughly 100,000 distinct CDR3 sequences, 8.5% to 9% being singletons. The CDR3 is 15 amino acids. Trimming shortened V by 1 base and J by 4 bases, and 14 bases separated the two germline ends. Germline CDR1 reads LGHNA; CDR2 reads YNFKEQ. Of note for this clonotype: Its target is not known.

The TCR comes from a female donor in good health. Some clones in this sample may be carry-over from other donors' samples. The V call is TRBV4-2, the J call TRBJ2-7, with TRBD1 as a possible D gene (7 bases). The sequenced material came from whole blood. The CDR3 sequence is CASSQAAGGRYEQYF. CDR3 nucleotide sequence: TGTGCCAGCAGCCAAGCGGCAGGGGGGCGGTACGAGCAGTACTTC.